Listed here are 6 T cell receptor beta chains from one sample, sequenced in a study of regulatory T cells in long-lasting Graves disease. Time point here: newly diagnosed GD, antithyroid drugs for less than 3 months. The TCR library was made from RNA extracted from PBMCs. Construction of TCR beta libraries relied on iRepertoire HTBI primers and on Arm-PCR targeting CDR3 regions. A single record per CDR3 protein comes from TCRdb applying MiXCR to the multiplex PCR reads. This sample has 200,000 to 250,000 distinct CDR3 sequences; approximately 16% occur once, and the top ten carry more than 20%. The sample was peripheral blood mononuclear cells (PBMCs), taken at new diagnosis, from a patient treated with antithyroid drugs. All receptors come from a female donor with Graves disease.

The table lists this clonotype with many counts. The chain couples TRBV24-1 to TRBJ2-7, with 9 positions matching TRBD1. Trimming cost V 3 bases and J 3 bases; bases outside gene matches: 8. The CDR3 extends over 16 amino acids. The germline V gene encodes CDR1 KGHDR and CDR2 SFDVKD. CDR3 in DNA: TGTGCCACCAGTGATAATGTCCGGGACAGGGTCTACGAGCAGTACTTC. Its protein is CATSDNVRDRVYEQYF.

This clonotype was observed many times. The V call is TRBV24-1, the J call TRBJ2-3, with TRBD1 identical over 8 bases. Germline lookup yields CDR1 KGHDR and CDR2 SFDVKD. The junction had 9 bases not matched to a gene; V was cut back by 4 bases and J by 4 bases. The CDR3 covers 16 residues. For the CDR3, the DNA is TGTGCCACCAGTGAAACAGGGGGTAATGGGGCAGATACGCAGTATTTT. Translation gives CATSETGGNGADTQYF.

This clonotype occurred many times. This chain links TRBV7-3 with TRBJ2-1; D is uncertain. Trimming took 5 bases from V and 3 from J, leaving 14 bases between them. The CDR3 covers 15 residues. Germline V gives CDR1 SGHTA, CDR2 FQGTGA. The CDR3 loop is CASSDEGLSYNEQFF. As DNA, the CDR3 is TGTGCCAGCAGCGACGAAGGCCTTAGCTACAATGAGCAGTTCTTC.

Many counts were recorded for this clonotype. The chain carries TRBV2 and TRBJ1-1; 7 bases align to TRBD1. This CDR3 region has 14 residues. Germline V gene sequence: CDR1 SNHLY, CDR2 FYNNEI. Trimming removed 7 bases from V and 3 bases from J; junction bases left unmatched: 8. The DNA for the CDR3 is TGTGCCAGCAAACAGGCAGGGGGATACACTGAAGCTTTCTTT. Its translation: CASKQAGGYTEAFF.

This clonotype was observed many times. The chain joins TRBV28 to TRBJ2-3, with D perhaps assigned TRBD1 or TRBD2 (5 bases each). CDR1 MDHEN and CDR2 SYDVKM come from the germline V gene. V lost 11 bases and J 2 bases, leaving 11 bases between the germline ends. The CDR3 is 12 residues long. The DNA of the CDR3 is TGTGCCTCACAGGAGGACACAGATACGCAGTATTTT. Its translation: CASQEDTDTQYF.

This clonotype was counted ten times or more. The gene calls are TRBV7-2 and TRBJ1-1, with TRBD1 matching 11 bases. Germline loops: CDR1 SGHTA, CDR2 FQGNSA. Trimming took 2 bases from V and 6 from J; bases not matched to a gene: 5. There are 15 residues in the CDR3. DNA for the CDR3: TGTGCCAGCAGCTTATTCGGGACAGGGGGGGCTGAAGCTTTCTTT. It specifies CASSLFGTGGAEAFF.